This passage covers 7 T cell receptor beta chains from one sample sequenced in a study of blood T cells in healthy people across ages. A second PCR, run for about 6 to 11 cycles, used a sample-barcoded 5' primer plus a J-beta primer mix. Each CDR3 protein gets one entry after TCRdb re-called the 5' RACE reads with MiXCR. The repertoire holds 1,100,000 or so distinct CDR3 sequences, with roughly 45% as singletons. The sequencing sample was made of blood. The receptors were gathered from a woman aged 55-70 years in good health.

V gene TRBV6-1 combines with J gene TRBJ2-1; D perhaps matches TRBD2 (5 bases). V was clipped by 6 bases and J by 7 bases, with 13 bases between them. The CDR3 sequence is 13 residues long. Germline values: CDR1 MNHNS, CDR2 SASEGT. CDR3: CASRSGAGNEQFF. The CDR3 nucleotides are TGTGCCAGCAGGAGCGGAGCTGGGAATGAGCAGTTCTTC.

The J gene is TRBJ2-7, the V gene TRBV15; TRBD2 aligns across 9 bases. CDR1 and CDR2 from the germline V gene are LNHNV and YYDKDF (reference sequence). V lost 1 base and J lost 7; bases outside the gene matches: 8. The CDR3 covers 15 residues. This CDR3 is CATSRAAGGLYEQYF. The DNA for the CDR3 is TGTGCCACCAGCAGAGCAGCGGGAGGTTTATATGAGCAGTACTTC.

The chain is built from TRBV28 and TRBJ2-5; D is possibly TRBD2 (6 bases). V shed 8 bases and J shed 11 bases, with 24 bases lying between them. Germline V lookup: CDR1 MDHEN, CDR2 SYDVKM. The CDR3 extends over 14 amino acids. The CDR3, as DNA: TGTGCCAGCGCAACGGGGCTCACGTCGGGGGAGCAGTACTTC. Amino acid sequence: CASATGLTSGEQYF.

V is TRBV21-1 and J is TRBJ2-3; the table calls TRBD1, which could not be checked here. TRBV21-1 is an annotated pseudogene. This CDR3 region has 15 residues. The CDR3 DNA reads TGTGCCAGCAGCAAAGAGGGGACAGGCACAGATACGCAGTATTTT. It yields the protein CASSKEGTGTDTQYF.

This chain joins TRBV21-1 and TRBJ2-7; the D call TRBD1 from the table was never checked on the DNA. TRBV21-1 is a pseudogene. The CDR3 has 16 residues. CDR3 loop: CASRAITGTGGDEQYF. In nucleotides, the CDR3 is TGTGCCAGCAGGGCTATAACCGGGACAGGGGGCGACGAGCAGTACTTC.

The V and J genes are TRBV12-3 or TRBV12-4 and TRBJ2-7; 10 bases match TRBD1. This CDR3 has 14 residues. With V trimmed by 3 bases and J by 7 bases, 6 bases remained unmatched. The CDR3 here is CASSLGQGNREQYF. The CDR3 region has the DNA TGTGCCAGCAGTTTGGGACAGGGGAATAGGGAGCAGTACTTC.

This clonotype was observed a few times. This chain links TRBV24-1 with TRBJ2-5; D may be TRBD2 (5 bases). V dropped 2 bases and J dropped 11 bases, with 23 bases sitting between them. The germline V gene has CDR1 KGHDR and CDR2 SFDVKD. This CDR3 spans 16 amino acids. DNA for the CDR3: TGTGCCACCAGTGATTCCTCACCCGGGCTAGCCAATGAGCAGTACTTC. This codes for CATSDSSPGLANEQYF.